These 14 T cell receptor beta chains came from one sample sequenced in a study of neurological immune-mediated disorders. TCRdb itself ran the 5' RACE reads through MiXCR, one entry per CDR3 protein. This sample has more than 75,000 distinct CDR3 sequences, with roughly 3.2% found just once. Sequencing input: PBMCs. These receptor sequences come from a woman aged 45 to 65 with multiple sclerosis.

Many counts were recorded for this clonotype. The V gene is TRBV10-3, the J gene TRBJ1-2, with D hard to call. V shed 0 bases and J shed 5 bases, with 13 bases lying between them. From germline, CDR1 is ENHRY and CDR2 SYGVKD. The CDR3 is 15 residues long. For the CDR3, the DNA is TGTGCCATCAGTGAGTCGATCCTGAAAGGGTATGGCTACACCTTC. As protein: CAISESILKGYGYTF.

This clonotype showed up many times. The rearrangement joins TRBV27 to TRBJ2-1; 10 bases line up with TRBD1. The CDR3 spans 15 residues. Trimming cost V 7 bases and J 13 bases; bases outside gene matches: 16. CDR1 and CDR2 from the germline V gene are MNHEY and SMNVEV (reference sequence). DNA for the CDR3: TGTGCCAGCATCCCACCGGGACAGGGGAGTGGTATTCAGTTCTTC. It yields the protein CASIPPGQGSGIQFF.

Details on this clonotype: Germline is not matched at one junction end, which may reflect a read error. The rearrangement uses TRBV5-1 and TRBJ2-1, with D unresolved. Looked up from germline, CDR1 is SGHRS and CDR2 is YFSETQ. The CDR3 consists of 12 residues. CDR3 sequence: CDSRTGHNEQFF. CDR3 nucleotides: TGCGACAGCAGAACGGGCCACAATGAGCAGTTCTTC.

The table lists this clonotype with many counts. This chain connects TRBV18 to TRBJ1-5, with 8 positions matching TRBD1. This CDR3 has 15 amino acids. Germline-derived CDR1 and CDR2 are KGHSH and LQKENI. V shed 8 bases and J 6 bases; nucleotides not matched to a gene: 12. The CDR3 DNA is TGTGCCAGCACCACCGGGACAGGACGGGCTCAGCCCCAGCATTTT. This gives the protein CASTTGTGRAQPQHF.

This clonotype has a count of ten or more. It may be a read error: a sequence one base away is much more abundant. The V and J genes are TRBV9 and TRBJ2-7; a weak D match, TRBD2 (5 bases). With 4 bases removed from V and 5 bases from J, the gap between germline ends came to 16 bases. The germline V gene has CDR1 SGDLS and CDR2 YYNGEE. This CDR3 is built from 14 residues. The CDR3 region has the DNA TGTGCCAGCAGCTCGGGAAAGGGAACCGACGAGCAGTACTTC. It codes for CASSSGKGTDEQYF.

The sample holds many counts of this clonotype. The V call is TRBV5-6, the J call TRBJ1-2; no clear D. The CDR3 sequence is 11 residues long. V lost 3 bases to trimming and J lost 7 bases, with 7 bases between them. In germline, CDR1 is SGHDT, CDR2 YYEEEE. CDR3 residues: CASSSEGGYTF. CDR3 nucleotides: TGTGCCAGCAGCTCCGAGGGTGGCTACACCTTC. Filled out from reference TRBV5-6 and TRBJ1-2, the complete variable domain reads DAGVTQSPTHLIKTRGQQVTLRCSPKSGHDTVSWYQQALGQGPQFIFQYYEEEERQRGNFPDRFSGHQFPNYSSELNVNALLLGDSALYLCASSSEGGYTFGSGTRLTVV.

This clonotype was detected many times. V gene TRBV4-3 combines with J gene TRBJ2-1; possibly TRBD1 or TRBD2 for D (5 bases each). The germline V and J ends were trimmed by 2 bases and 0 bases, with 17 bases remaining between them. The length of the CDR3 is 18 residues. Per the germline V gene, CDR1 is LGHNA and CDR2 is YSLEER. The CDR3 DNA reads TGCGCCAGCAGCCAATCCCTAAGAGGGGCCAGCTCCTACAATGAGCAGTTCTTC. This gives the protein CASSQSLRGASSYNEQFF.

This clonotype was recorded many times. V usage is TRBV12-3 or TRBV12-4 and J usage is TRBJ1-6; a weak D match, TRBD1 (6 bases). The CDR3 runs 16 residues. Trimming stripped 3 bases from V and 3 bases from J, with 12 bases between. CDR3 nucleotide sequence: TGTGCCAGCAGTTTCGGGCAGGGGATCTATAATTCACCCCTCCACTTT. The encoded protein is CASSFGQGIYNSPLHF.

At least ten counts were recorded for this clonotype. The CDR3 loop reads CASTLRRGAPVNIQYF. In DNA, the CDR3 is TGTGCCAGCACTTTACGTCGGGGGGCTCCCGTAAACATTCAGTACTTC. This chain links TRBV6-6 with TRBJ2-4; a possible D gene is TRBD2 (7 bases). Germline V gene sequence: CDR1 MNHNY, CDR2 SVGAGI (reference sequence). The CDR3 runs to 16 residues. Trimming removed 7 bases from V and 6 bases from J, with 22 bases in between.

The chain employs TRBV7-2 and TRBJ2-7, with D maybe TRBD1 (6 bases). With 6 bases removed from V and 7 bases from J, the gap between germline ends came to 16 bases. The CDR3 runs 13 residues. Germline CDR1 is SGHTA and CDR2 is FQGNSA. CDR3 region: CASSFDRRREQYF. The CDR3 DNA follows: TGTGCCAGCAGTTTTGACAGGCGGAGGGAGCAGTACTTC.

Ten or more counts support this clonotype. This chain connects TRBV12-3 or TRBV12-4 to TRBJ2-7, with 7 nucleotides matching TRBD1. V shed 6 bases, J shed 1 base, and the junction held 6 bases outside the gene matches. The CDR3 totals 14 residues. In nucleotides, the CDR3 is TGTGCCAGCAGAACGGACAGGACTTCCTACGAGCAGTACTTC. It is translated as CASRTDRTSYEQYF.

The sample holds many counts of this clonotype. V gene TRBV20-1 combines with J gene TRBJ1-1; perhaps TRBD1 as D (6 bases). The CDR3 has 15 residues. In germline, CDR1 is DFQATT, CDR2 SNEGSKA (reference sequence). Trimming left V 5 bases short and J 0 bases short, with 16 bases between. The CDR3 is CSASSRDRMNTEAFF. In DNA form, the CDR3 reads TGCAGTGCTTCAAGCCGAGACAGGATGAACACTGAAGCTTTCTTT.

This clonotype was seen ten or more times. The gene calls are TRBV15 and TRBJ2-1; no clear D. Trimming removed 1 base at V and 0 bases at J, with 1 base between. CDR1 is LNHNV and CDR2 is YYDKDF in the germline V gene (reference sequence). The CDR3 contains 13 residues. CDR3 DNA: TGTGCCACCAGCAGAGTCTCCTACAATGAGCAGTTCTTC. It specifies CATSRVSYNEQFF.

This clonotype was counted many times. The V gene is TRBV5-1, the J gene TRBJ2-1; D not certain. This CDR3 is 14 amino acids long. The V end was cut by 3 bases, the J end by 3 bases, with 10 bases between. In germline, CDR1 is SGHRS, CDR2 YFSETQ. The CDR3, as DNA: TGCGCCAGCAGCTCCGGGTCTAACTACAATGAGCAGTTCTTC. This encodes CASSSGSNYNEQFF.